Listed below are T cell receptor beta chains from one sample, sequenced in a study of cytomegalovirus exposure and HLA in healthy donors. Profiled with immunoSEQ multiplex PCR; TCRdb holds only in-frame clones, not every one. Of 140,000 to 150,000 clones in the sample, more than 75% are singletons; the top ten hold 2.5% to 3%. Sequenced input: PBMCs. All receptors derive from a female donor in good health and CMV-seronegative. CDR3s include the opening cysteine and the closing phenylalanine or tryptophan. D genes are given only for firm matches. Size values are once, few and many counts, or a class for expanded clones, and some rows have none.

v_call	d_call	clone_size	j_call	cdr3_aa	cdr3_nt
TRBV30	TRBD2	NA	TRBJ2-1	CAWSSPGLGFNEQFF	TGTGCCTGGAGTTCCCCGGGACTAGGCTTCAATGAGCAGTTCTTC
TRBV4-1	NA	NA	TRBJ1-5	CASSQALVPNQPQHF	TGCGCCAGCAGCCAAGCCCTAGTACCCAATCAGCCCCAGCATTTT
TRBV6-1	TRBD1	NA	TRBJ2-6	CASSDKDRGRLRGANVLTF	TGTGCCAGCAGTGATAAGGACAGGGGTCGTTTAAGGGGGGCCAACGTCCTGACTTTC
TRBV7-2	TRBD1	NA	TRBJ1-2	CASSPPGQGNPYGYPF	TGTGCCAGCAGCCCACCGGGACAGGGAAACCCCTATGGCTACCCCTTC
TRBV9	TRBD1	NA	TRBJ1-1	CASSVAVQGIAEAFF	TGTGCCAGCAGCGTAGCAGTACAGGGGATAGCTGAAGCTTTCTTT
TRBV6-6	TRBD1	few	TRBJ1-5	CASRHTGASNQPQHF	TGTGCCAGCAGACACACAGGGGCGTCCAATCAGCCCCAGCATTTT
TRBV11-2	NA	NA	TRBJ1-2	CASSLETGDGYTF	TGTGCCAGCAGCTTAGAAACAGGAGATGGCTACACCTTC
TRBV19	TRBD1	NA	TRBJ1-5	CASSPRRTGDQPQHF	TGTGCCAGTAGTCCCCGTCGGACAGGGGATCAGCCCCAGCATTTT
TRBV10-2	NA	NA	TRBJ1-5	CASRRGHYSNQPQHF	TGCGCCAGCAGGAGAGGGCATTATAGCAATCAGCCCCAGCATTTT
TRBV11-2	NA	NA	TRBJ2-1	CASSLGGDEQFF	TGTGCCAGCAGCTTAGGAGGCGATGAGCAGTTCTTC
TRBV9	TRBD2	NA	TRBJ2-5	CASSAHRGGRETQYF	TGTGCCAGCAGCGCCCATCGGGGCGGGAGGGAGACCCAGTACTTC
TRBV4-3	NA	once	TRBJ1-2	CASSPGVSGVGMGYTF	TGCGCCAGCAGCCCAGGAGTCTCGGGGGTGGGAATGGGCTACACCTTC
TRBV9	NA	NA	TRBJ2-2	CASSVKPPGQFTGELFF	TGTGCCAGCAGCGTAAAACCCCCAGGACAGTTTACCGGGGAGCTGTTTTTT
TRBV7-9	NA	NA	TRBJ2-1	CASSPQNEQFF	TGTGCCAGCAGCCCCCAGAATGAGCAGTTCTTC
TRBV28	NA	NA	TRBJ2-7	CASTKSYEQYF	TGTGCCAGCACTAAATCCTACGAGCAGTACTTC
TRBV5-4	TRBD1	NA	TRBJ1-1	CASSLGGQGNTEAFF	TGTGCCAGCAGCTTGGGGGGACAGGGGAACACTGAAGCTTTCTTT
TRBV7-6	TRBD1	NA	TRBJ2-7	CASSSGQGTTYEQYF	TGTGCCAGCAGCTCCGGACAGGGGACGACCTACGAGCAGTACTTC
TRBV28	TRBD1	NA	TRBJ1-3	CASSLWAGQGTLSGNTIYF	TGTGCCAGCAGTTTATGGGCGGGACAGGGAACTCTCTCTGGAAACACCATATATTTT
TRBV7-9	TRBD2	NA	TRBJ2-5	CASSLAGGPGETQYF	TGTGCCAGCAGCTTAGCGGGAGGGCCCGGAGAGACCCAGTACTTC
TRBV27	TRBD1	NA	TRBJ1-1	CASSENRGWDTEAFF	TGTGCCAGCAGTGAAAACAGGGGTTGGGACACTGAAGCTTTCTTT
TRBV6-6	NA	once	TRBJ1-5	CASKEGERRNQPQHF	TGTGCCAGCAAAGAGGGGGAGAGACGCAATCAGCCCCAGCATTTT
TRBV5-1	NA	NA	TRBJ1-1	CASSLGGASDEAFF	TGCGCCAGCAGCTTAGGGGGGGCGTCGGATGAAGCTTTCTTT
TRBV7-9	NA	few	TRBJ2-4	CASSLVFEDIQYF	TGTGCCAGCAGCTTAGTCTTTGAGGACATTCAGTACTTC
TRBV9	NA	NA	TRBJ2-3	CASSVFTGDTQYF	TGTGCCAGCAGCGTATTTACCGGAGATACGCAGTATTTT
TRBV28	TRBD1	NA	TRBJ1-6	CASILSTGQGSNSPLHF	TGTGCCAGCATCTTAAGTACGGGACAGGGGTCTAATTCACCCCTCCACTTT
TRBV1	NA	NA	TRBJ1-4	CTSSPWDRRLTGKLFF	TGCACCAGCAGCCCTTGGGACAGGAGGCTCACCGGAAAACTGTTTTTT
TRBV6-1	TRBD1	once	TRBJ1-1	CASRTGVWSTEAFF	TGTGCCAGCAGGACAGGGGTTTGGAGCACTGAAGCTTTCTTT
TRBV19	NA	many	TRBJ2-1	CASSIGSQTYNEQFF	TGTGCCAGTAGTATCGGGTCCCAAACTTACAATGAGCAGTTCTTC
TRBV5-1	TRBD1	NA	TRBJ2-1	CASSLKTGPNNEQFF	TGCGCCAGCAGCTTGAAGACAGGGCCCAACAATGAGCAGTTCTTC
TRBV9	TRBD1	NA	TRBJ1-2	CASSARPGQGGGYTF	TGTGCCAGCAGCGCCCGCCCGGGACAGGGAGGTGGCTACACCTTC
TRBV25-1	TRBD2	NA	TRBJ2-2	CASSEGTSDTGELFF	TGTGCCAGCAGTGAAGGGACTAGCGACACCGGGGAGCTGTTTTTT
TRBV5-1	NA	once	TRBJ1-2	CASSLEVGEGAYTF	TGCGCCAGCAGCTTGGAAGTAGGGGAAGGCGCCTACACCTTC
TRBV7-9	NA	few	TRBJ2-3	CASSLTRADTQYF	TGTGCCAGCAGCCTTACTCGAGCAGATACGCAGTATTTT
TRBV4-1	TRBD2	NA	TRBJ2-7	CASSPSTSGNKYEQYF	TGCGCCAGCAGCCCGTCGACTAGCGGGAACAAGTACGAGCAGTACTTC
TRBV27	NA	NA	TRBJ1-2	CASSWTGNYGYPF	TGTGCCAGCAGTTGGACGGGAAACTATGGCTACCCCTTC
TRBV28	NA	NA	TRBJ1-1	CASSMTEAFF	TGTGCCAGCTCTATGACTGAAGCTTTCTTT
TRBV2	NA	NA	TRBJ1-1	CASSGLEAFF	TGTGCCAGCAGTGGACTCGAAGCTTTCTTT
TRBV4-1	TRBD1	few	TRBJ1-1	CASSPFGQGGEAFF	TGCGCCAGCAGCCCCTTCGGACAGGGAGGTGAAGCTTTCTTT
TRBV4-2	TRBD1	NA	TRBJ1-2	CASSPGDRDGYTF	TGTGCCAGCAGCCCAGGGGACAGGGACGGCTACACCTTC
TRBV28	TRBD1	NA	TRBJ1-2	CASSYGDRGLYGYTF	TGTGCCAGCAGTTACGGGGACAGGGGGTTATATGGCTACACCTTC
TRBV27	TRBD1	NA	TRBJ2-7	CASSPGTGVGEQYF	TGTGCCAGCAGCCCCGGGACAGGGGTTGGAGAGCAGTACTTC
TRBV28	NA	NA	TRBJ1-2	CASSLAGTNYGYTF	TGTGCCAGCAGTTTAGCTGGGACAAACTATGGCTACACCTTC
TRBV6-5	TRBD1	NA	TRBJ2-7	CASSRWTGNNYEQYF	TGTGCCAGCAGTCGCTGGACAGGGAATAACTACGAGCAGTACTTC
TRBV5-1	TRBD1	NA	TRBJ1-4	CASSLRTGGTANEKLFF	TGCGCCAGCAGCCTCAGGACAGGGGGGACGGCTAATGAAAAACTGTTTTTT
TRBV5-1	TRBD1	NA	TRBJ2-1	CASTPQGAQLGSYNEQFF	TGCGCCAGCACACCTCAGGGGGCTCAATTGGGGTCCTACAATGAGCAGTTCTTC
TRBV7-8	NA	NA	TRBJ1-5	CASSFLTVNQPQHF	TGTGCCAGCAGCTTTCTGACAGTCAATCAGCCCCAGCATTTT
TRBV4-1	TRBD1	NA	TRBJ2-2	CASSQGLRGRGHPGELFF	TGCGCCAGCAGCCAAGGGCTAAGGGGAAGGGGGCACCCCGGGGAGCTGTTTTTT
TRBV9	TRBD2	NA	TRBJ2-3	CASSGTSGGADTQYF	TGTGCCAGCAGCGGGACTAGCGGGGGCGCAGATACGCAGTATTTT
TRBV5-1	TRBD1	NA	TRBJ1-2	CASSSAGTAYGYTF	TGCGCCAGCAGTTCGGCCGGGACAGCGTATGGCTACACCTTC
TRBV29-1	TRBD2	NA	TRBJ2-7	CSVVGGGYLEQYF	TGCAGCGTTGTCGGGGGAGGGTATCTCGAGCAGTACTTC
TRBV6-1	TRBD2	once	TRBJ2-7	CASSERLAGNPYEQYF	TGTGCCAGCAGTGAGCGACTAGCGGGCAACCCCTACGAGCAGTACTTC
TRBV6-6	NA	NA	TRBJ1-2	CATGGVGSYGYTF	TGTGCCACTGGGGGGGTAGGGAGCTATGGCTACACCTTC
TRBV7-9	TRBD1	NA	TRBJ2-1	CASSFSGGEQFF	TGTGCCAGCAGCTTTTCAGGGGGAGAGCAGTTCTTC
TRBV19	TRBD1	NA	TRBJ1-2	CASHTGAVDGYPF	TGTGCCAGCCATACAGGGGCCGTCGATGGCTACCCCTTC